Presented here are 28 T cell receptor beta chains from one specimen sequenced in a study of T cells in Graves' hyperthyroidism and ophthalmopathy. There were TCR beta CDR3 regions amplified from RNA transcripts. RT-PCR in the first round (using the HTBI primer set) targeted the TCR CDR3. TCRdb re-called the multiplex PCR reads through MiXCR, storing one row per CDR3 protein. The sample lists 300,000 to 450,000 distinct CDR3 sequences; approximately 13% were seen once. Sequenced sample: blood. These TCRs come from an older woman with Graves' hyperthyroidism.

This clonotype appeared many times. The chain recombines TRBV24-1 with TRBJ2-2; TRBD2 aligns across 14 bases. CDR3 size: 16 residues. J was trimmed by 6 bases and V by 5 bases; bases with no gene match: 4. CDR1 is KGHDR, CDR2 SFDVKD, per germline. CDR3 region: CATSAGLAGGPGELFF. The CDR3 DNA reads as TGTGCCACCAGTGCCGGACTAGCGGGAGGCCCCGGGGAGCTGTTTTTT.

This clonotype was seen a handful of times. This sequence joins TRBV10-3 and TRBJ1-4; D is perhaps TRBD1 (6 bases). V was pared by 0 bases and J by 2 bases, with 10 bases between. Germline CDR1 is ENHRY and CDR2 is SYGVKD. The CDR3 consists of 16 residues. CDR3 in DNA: TGTGCCATCAGTGAGTCTTCAGGGGCTACTAATGAAAAACTGTTTTTT. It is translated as CAISESSGATNEKLFF.

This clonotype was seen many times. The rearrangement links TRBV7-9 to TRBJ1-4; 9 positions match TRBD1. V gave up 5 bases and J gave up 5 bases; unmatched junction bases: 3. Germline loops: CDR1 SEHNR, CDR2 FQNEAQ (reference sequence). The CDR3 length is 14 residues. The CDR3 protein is CASSRGTGNEKLFF. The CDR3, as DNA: TGTGCCAGCAGCCGCGGGACAGGGAATGAAAAACTGTTTTTT. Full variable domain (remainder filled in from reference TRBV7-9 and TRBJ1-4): DTGVSQNPRHKITKRGQNVTFRCDPISEHNRLYWYRQTLGQGPEFLTYFQNEAQLEKSRLLSDRFSAERPKGSFSTLEIQRTEQGDSAMYLCASSRGTGNEKLFFGSGTQLSVL.

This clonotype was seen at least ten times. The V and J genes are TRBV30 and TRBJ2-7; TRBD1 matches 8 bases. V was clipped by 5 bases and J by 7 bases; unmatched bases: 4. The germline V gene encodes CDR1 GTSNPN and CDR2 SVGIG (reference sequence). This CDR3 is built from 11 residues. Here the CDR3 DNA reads TGTGCCTGGGACAGGGGCGGGGAGCAGTACTTC. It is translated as CAWDRGGEQYF.

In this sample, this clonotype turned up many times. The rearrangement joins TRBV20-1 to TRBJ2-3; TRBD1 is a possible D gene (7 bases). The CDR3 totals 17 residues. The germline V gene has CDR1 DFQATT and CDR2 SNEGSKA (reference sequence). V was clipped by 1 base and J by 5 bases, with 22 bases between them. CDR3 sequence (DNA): TGCAGTGCTAGAGGCTGGCTGGGACAGCTGGAGGGAGATACGCAGTATTTT. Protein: CSARGWLGQLEGDTQYF.

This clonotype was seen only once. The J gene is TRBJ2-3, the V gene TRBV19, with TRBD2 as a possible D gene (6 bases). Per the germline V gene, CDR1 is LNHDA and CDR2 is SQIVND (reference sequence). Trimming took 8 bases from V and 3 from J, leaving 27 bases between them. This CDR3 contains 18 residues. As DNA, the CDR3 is TGTGCCAGTGGCCCGGGCATCGGGCGGGGTTACGGGACAGATACGCAGTATTTT. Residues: CASGPGIGRGYGTDTQYF.

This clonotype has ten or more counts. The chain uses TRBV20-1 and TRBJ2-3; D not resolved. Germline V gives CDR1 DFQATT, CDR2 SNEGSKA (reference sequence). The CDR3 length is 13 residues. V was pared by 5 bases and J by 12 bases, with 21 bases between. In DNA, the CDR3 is TGCAGTGCTCGCCTGCAGACGGGCTACCCCCAGTATTTT. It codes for CSARLQTGYPQYF.

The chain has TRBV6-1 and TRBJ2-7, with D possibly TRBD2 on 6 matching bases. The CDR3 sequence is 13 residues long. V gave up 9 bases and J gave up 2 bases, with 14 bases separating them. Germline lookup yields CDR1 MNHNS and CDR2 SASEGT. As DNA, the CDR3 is TGTGCCAGGAGAAGGGAGGCCCCCTACGAGCAGTACTTC. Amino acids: CARRREAPYEQYF.

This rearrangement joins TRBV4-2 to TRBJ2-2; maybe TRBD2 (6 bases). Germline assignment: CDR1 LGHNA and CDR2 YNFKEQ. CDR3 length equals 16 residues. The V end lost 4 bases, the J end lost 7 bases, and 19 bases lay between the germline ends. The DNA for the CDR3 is TGTGCCAGCAGCCCGGATAGCGGAGTTAACGGCGGGGAGCTGTTTTTT. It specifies CASSPDSGVNGGELFF.

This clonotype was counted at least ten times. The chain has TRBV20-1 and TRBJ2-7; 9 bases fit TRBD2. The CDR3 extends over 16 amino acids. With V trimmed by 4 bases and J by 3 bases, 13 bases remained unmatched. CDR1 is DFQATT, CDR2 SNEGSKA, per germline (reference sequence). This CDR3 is CSATPRAAGGIYEQYF. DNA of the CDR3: TGCAGTGCTACCCCGCGGGCGGCGGGAGGGATCTACGAGCAGTACTTC.

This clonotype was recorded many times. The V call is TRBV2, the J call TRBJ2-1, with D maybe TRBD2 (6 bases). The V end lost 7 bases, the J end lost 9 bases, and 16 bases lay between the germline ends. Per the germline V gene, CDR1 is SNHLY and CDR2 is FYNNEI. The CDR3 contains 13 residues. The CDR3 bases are TGTGCCAGCACCTCGCCGGGGGAGATTGAGCAGTTCTTC. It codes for CASTSPGEIEQFF.

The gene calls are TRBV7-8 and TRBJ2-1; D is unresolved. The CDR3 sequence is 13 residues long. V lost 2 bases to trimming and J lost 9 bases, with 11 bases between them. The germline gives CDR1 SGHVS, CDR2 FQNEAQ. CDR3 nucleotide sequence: TGTGCCAGCAGCTTAAGGTGGTTAACTGAGCAGTTCTTC. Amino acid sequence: CASSLRWLTEQFF.

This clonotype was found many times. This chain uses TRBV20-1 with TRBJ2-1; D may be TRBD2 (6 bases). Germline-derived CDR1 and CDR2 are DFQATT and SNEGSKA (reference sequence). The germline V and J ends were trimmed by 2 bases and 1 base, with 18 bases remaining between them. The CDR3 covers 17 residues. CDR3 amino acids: CSARPLEGRASYNEQFF. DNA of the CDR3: TGCAGTGCTAGACCCCTGGAGGGCAGGGCGTCCTACAATGAGCAGTTCTTC.

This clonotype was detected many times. The CDR3, as DNA: TGTGCCAGCAGTGAAATGGCAGGGGGCCTAAGGACTAGCGTCAATGAGCAGTTCTTC. This gives the protein CASSEMAGGLRTSVNEQFF. The genes are TRBV6-1 and TRBJ2-1; a weak D match, TRBD2 (9 bases). Per germline, CDR1 MNHNS and CDR2 SASEGT. The CDR3 runs 19 residues. V lost 2 bases and J 6 bases, leaving 26 bases between the germline ends.

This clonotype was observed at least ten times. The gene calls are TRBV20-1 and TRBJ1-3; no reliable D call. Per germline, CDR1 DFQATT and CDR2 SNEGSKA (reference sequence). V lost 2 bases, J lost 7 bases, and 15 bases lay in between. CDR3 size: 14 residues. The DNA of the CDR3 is TGCAGTGCTAGACCAAAAGGCATCCAGAACACCATATATTTT. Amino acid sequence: CSARPKGIQNTIYF.

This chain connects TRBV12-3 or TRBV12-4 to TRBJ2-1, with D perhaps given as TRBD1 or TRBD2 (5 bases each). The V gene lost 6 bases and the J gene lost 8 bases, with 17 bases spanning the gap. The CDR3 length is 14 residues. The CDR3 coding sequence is TGTGCCAGCAGCCACGGGGACCTAGTCCATGAGCAGTTCTTC. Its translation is CASSHGDLVHEQFF.

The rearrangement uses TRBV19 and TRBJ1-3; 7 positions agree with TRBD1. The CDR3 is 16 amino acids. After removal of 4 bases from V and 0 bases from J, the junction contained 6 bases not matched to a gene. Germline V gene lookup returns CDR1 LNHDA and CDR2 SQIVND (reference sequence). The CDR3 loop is CASSKDRFHSGNTIYF. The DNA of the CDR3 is TGTGCCAGTAGTAAGGACAGGTTCCACTCTGGAAACACCATATATTTT.

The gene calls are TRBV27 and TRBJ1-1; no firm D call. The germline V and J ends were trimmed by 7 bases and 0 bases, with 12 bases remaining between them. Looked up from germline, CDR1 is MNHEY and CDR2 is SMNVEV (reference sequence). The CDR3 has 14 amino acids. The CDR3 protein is CASNKGTLNTEAFF. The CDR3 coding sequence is TGTGCCAGCAACAAGGGTACCTTGAACACTGAAGCTTTCTTT.

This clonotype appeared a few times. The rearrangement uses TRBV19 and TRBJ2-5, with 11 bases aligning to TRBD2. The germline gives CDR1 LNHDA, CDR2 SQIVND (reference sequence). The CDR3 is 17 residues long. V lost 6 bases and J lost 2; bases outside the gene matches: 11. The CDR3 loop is CASRGRGTSGPQETQYF. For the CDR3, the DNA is TGTGCCAGTAGGGGGCGGGGGACTAGCGGACCTCAAGAGACCCAGTACTTC.

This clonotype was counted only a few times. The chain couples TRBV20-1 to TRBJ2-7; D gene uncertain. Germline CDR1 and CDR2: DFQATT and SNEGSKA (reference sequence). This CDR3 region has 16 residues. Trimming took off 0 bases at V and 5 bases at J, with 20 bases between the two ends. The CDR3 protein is CSARDLKRKGFDEQYF. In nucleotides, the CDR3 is TGCAGTGCTAGAGATTTGAAGCGAAAGGGTTTCGACGAGCAGTACTTC.

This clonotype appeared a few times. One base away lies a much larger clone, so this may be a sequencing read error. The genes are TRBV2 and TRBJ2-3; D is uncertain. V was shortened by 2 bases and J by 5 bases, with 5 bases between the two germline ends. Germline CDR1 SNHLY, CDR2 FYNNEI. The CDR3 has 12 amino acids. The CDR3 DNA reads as TGTGCCAGCAGTGAAATATTAGATACGCAGTATTTT. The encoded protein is CASSEILDTQYF.

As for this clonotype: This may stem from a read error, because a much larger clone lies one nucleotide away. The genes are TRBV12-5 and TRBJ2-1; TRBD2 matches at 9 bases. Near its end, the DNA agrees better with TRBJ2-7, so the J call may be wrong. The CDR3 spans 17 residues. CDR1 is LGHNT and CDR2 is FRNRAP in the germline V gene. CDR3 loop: CASGLAPIAGAYNEQYF. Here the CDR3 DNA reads TGTGCTAGTGGTTTGGCCCCAATAGCGGGAGCCTACAATGAGCAGTACTTC.

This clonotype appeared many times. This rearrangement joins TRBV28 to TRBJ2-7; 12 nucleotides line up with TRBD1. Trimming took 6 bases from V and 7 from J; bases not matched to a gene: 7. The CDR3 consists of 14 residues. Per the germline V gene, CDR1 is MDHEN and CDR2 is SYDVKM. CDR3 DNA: TGTGCCAGCAGCCCCGGGACAGGGGGCTCTGAGCAGTACTTC. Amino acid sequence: CASSPGTGGSEQYF.

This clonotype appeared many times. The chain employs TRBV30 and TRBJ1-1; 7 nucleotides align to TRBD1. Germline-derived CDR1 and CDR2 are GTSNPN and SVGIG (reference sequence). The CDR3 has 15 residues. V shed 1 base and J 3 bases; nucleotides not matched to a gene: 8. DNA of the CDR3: TGTGCCTGGAGTGACCGGGACAGCGCCCACACTGAAGCTTTCTTT. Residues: CAWSDRDSAHTEAFF.

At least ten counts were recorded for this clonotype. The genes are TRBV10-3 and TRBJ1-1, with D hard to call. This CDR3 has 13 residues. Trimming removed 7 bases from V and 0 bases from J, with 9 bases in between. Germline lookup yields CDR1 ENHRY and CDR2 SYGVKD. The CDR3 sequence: CAIKGKLNTEAFF. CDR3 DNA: TGTGCCATCAAGGGAAAGTTGAACACTGAAGCTTTCTTT.

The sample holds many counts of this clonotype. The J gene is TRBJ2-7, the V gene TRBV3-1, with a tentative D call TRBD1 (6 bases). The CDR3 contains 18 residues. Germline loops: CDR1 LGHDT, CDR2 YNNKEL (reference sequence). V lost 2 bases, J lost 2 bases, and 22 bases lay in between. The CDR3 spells CASSQFVHSGATAYEQYF. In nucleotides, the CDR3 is TGTGCCAGCAGCCAATTCGTCCATTCAGGGGCAACTGCCTACGAGCAGTACTTC.

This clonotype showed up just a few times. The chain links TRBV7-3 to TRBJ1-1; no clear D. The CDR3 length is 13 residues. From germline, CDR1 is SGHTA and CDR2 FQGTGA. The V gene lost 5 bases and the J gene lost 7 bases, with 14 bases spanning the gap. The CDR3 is CASSPFAGYEAFF. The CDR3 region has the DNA TGTGCCAGCAGCCCATTTGCAGGATATGAAGCTTTCTTT.

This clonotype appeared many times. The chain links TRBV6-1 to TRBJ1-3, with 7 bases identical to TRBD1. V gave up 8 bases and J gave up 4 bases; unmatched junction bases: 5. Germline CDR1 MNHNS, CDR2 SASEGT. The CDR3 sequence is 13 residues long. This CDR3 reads CASFHRGGNTIYF. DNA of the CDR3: TGTGCCAGCTTTCACAGGGGAGGAAACACCATATATTTT.